Each of the 28 T cell receptor beta chains below was sequenced from the same sample in a study of cytomegalovirus exposure and HLA in healthy donors. The PCR had 60 Vbeta and 13 Jbeta primers. TCRdb's table, derived via immunoSEQ multiplex PCR, lists solely in-frame clones and lacks some. This repertoire shows 130,000 or so clones, around 80% found once; its top ten account for 1.5% to 2.5%. The sequenced material came from PBMCs. These receptors were collected from a woman in her forties in good health and CMV-seronegative.

The chain combines TRBV15 with TRBJ2-2; 9 positions agree with TRBD2. Trimming removed 11 bases from V and 4 bases from J; junction bases left unmatched: 2. Germline V gene data show CDR1 as LNHNV and CDR2 as YYDKDF (reference sequence). The CDR3 is 12 residues long. The CDR3 sequence: CAVSGSTGELFF. CDR3 nucleotides: TGTGCCGTTAGCGGGAGCACCGGGGAGCTGTTTTTT.

This clone was detected a few times. This sequence joins TRBV11-1 and TRBJ1-1; D is ambiguous. The V gene lost 5 bases and the J gene lost 1 base, with 2 bases spanning the gap. CDR1 is SGHAT and CDR2 is FQDESV in the germline V gene (reference sequence). The CDR3 is made up of 11 amino acids. CDR3 nucleotides: TGTGCCAGCAGCCAGAACACTGAAGCTTTCTTT. Its protein product is CASSQNTEAFF.

The V gene is TRBV18, the J gene TRBJ1-2; D perhaps matches TRBD1 (6 bases). V was cut by 6 bases and J by 4 bases, with 36 bases left in between. The V gene's germline CDR1 is KGHSH and CDR2 LQKENI. The CDR3 length is 21 residues. In DNA form, the CDR3 reads TGTGCCAGCTCGCAAGGACAAGCGGAGGGGAGGGGGTCTATCATTATCTATGGCTACACCTTC. Encoded protein: CASSQGQAEGRGSIIIYGYTF.

The chain uses TRBV7-2 and TRBJ2-7; TRBD1 matches 7 bases. After removal of 5 bases from V and 4 bases from J, the junction contained 8 bases not matched to a gene. From germline, CDR1 is SGHTA and CDR2 FQGNSA. This CDR3 is built from 14 residues. In DNA, the CDR3 is TGTGCCAGCAGCCGGATCCGGGGACAGTACGAGCAGTACTTC. This codes for CASSRIRGQYEQYF.

The genes are TRBV7-9 and TRBJ2-3; D gene unclear. Germline V gene sequence: CDR1 SEHNR, CDR2 FQNEAQ (reference sequence). With 7 bases removed from V and 1 base from J, the gap between germline ends came to 15 bases. This CDR3 has 15 residues. The CDR3 DNA reads as TGTGCCAGCACTACGGGTGACTGGGGCACAGATACGCAGTATTTT. Encoded protein: CASTTGDWGTDTQYF.

The chain uses TRBV5-1 and TRBJ2-6, with D hard to call. The CDR3 is 18 amino acids. V was pared by 0 bases and J by 0 bases, with 13 bases between. CDR1 SGHRS and CDR2 YFSETQ come from the germline V gene. For the CDR3, the DNA is TGCGCCAGCAGCTTGGCCCCTGCGGCAAACTCTGGGGCCAACGTCCTGACTTTC. As protein: CASSLAPAANSGANVLTF.

This clone was counted between two and nine times. The chain couples TRBV7-9 to TRBJ1-2; TRBD1 matches 7 bases. The CDR3 length is 15 residues. In germline, CDR1 is SEHNR, CDR2 FQNEAQ (reference sequence). Trimming removed 5 bases from V and 6 bases from J; junction bases left unmatched: 12. The CDR3 protein is CASSEGTAWGNGYTF. As DNA, the CDR3 is TGTGCCAGCAGCGAAGGGACAGCCTGGGGAAATGGCTACACCTTC.

This chain uses TRBV7-3 with TRBJ2-2; TRBD2 matches at 16 bases. This CDR3 contains 21 residues. J was trimmed by 4 bases and V by 4 bases; bases with no gene match: 15. The germline CDR1 and CDR2 sequences are SGHTA and FQGTGA. CDR3 bases: TGTGCCAGCAGCTCAGCAGGCCCGGGACTAGCGGGAGGGCCGGTCACCGGGGAGCTGTTTTTT. Translating it yields CASSSAGPGLAGGPVTGELFF.

V is TRBV4-1 and J is TRBJ2-7; 7 bases agree with TRBD1. Looked up from germline, CDR1 is MGHRA and CDR2 is YSYEKL. The J segment lost 5 bases and the V segment lost 4 bases, leaving 11 bases of the junction unmatched. The CDR3 sequence is 15 residues long. CDR3 in DNA: TGCGCCAGCAGCCCACCGACAGGGATGGATCACGAGCAGTACTTC. Protein product: CASSPPTGMDHEQYF.

This chain connects TRBV11-2 to TRBJ2-1; TRBD2 matches 8 bases. The CDR3 has 17 residues. The V and J ends lost 5 bases and 5 bases, in that order; junction bases with no gene match: 14. The germline gives CDR1 SGHAT, CDR2 FQNNGV. Here the CDR3 DNA reads TGTGCCAGCAGCGTAAGCGGGAGCCGCCTTAGAAACAATGAGCAGTTCTTC. Its translation: CASSVSGSRLRNNEQFF.

The chain is built from TRBV28 and TRBJ2-7; 8 bases agree with TRBD2. This CDR3 spans 16 amino acids. Germline V gene data show CDR1 as MDHEN and CDR2 as SYDVKM. V lost 5 bases, J lost 2 bases, and 11 bases stayed unmatched. The CDR3, as DNA: TGTGCCAGCAGTCAACCCCGGGGGGGACAAGCCTACGAGCAGTACTTC. It encodes CASSQPRGGQAYEQYF.

The chain links TRBV2 to TRBJ2-5; 9 bases agree with TRBD1. Germline CDR1 and CDR2: SNHLY and FYNNEI. This CDR3 is built from 14 residues. Trimming cost V 4 bases and J 3 bases; bases outside gene matches: 3. The chain's CDR3 is CASSADRGEETQYF. Here the CDR3 DNA reads TGTGCCAGCAGTGCCGACAGGGGGGAAGAGACCCAGTACTTC.

The chain combines TRBV9 with TRBJ2-7; TRBD1 agrees at 7 bases. The CDR3 extends over 14 amino acids. The J segment lost 1 base and the V segment lost 3 bases, leaving 4 bases of the junction unmatched. CDR1 SGDLS and CDR2 YYNGEE come from the germline V gene. The CDR3 DNA sequence: TGTGCCAGCAGCGCGGGACAGTCGTCCTACGAGCAGTACTTC. It specifies CASSAGQSSYEQYF.

The chain couples TRBV28 to TRBJ2-3, with 9 bases aligning to TRBD2. CDR1 is MDHEN, CDR2 SYDVKM, per germline. The CDR3 spans 14 residues. The junction had 5 bases not matched to a gene; V was cut back by 5 bases and J by 5 bases. The CDR3 reads CASSVAGAGDTQYF. For the CDR3, the DNA is TGTGCCAGCAGTGTAGCGGGAGCAGGAGATACGCAGTATTTT. Combining the CDR3 with reference TRBV28 and TRBJ2-3 gives the whole variable domain DVKVTQSSRYLVKRTGEKVFLECVQDMDHENMFWYRQDPGLGLRLIYFSYDVKMKEKGDIPEGYSVSREKKERFSLILESASTNQTSMYLCASSVAGAGDTQYFGPGTRLTVL.

In its sample, this clone was seen once. The J gene is TRBJ2-3, the V gene TRBV5-1, with 8 bases that match TRBD2. The trim removed 2 bases at V and 3 bases at J, leaving 8 bases unmatched. The CDR3 totals 16 residues. Per the germline V gene, CDR1 is SGHRS and CDR2 is YFSETQ. CDR3 DNA sequence: TGCGCCAGCAGCTTTTCTCCGGGAGGGGGGACAGATACGCAGTATTTT. This codes for CASSFSPGGGTDTQYF.

V usage is TRBV11-2 and J usage is TRBJ2-5; TRBD2 matches at 10 bases. The J call may be in error: the DNA end matches TRBJ2-7 better. There are 15 residues in the CDR3. CDR1 is SGHAT and CDR2 is FQNNGV in the germline V gene. CDR3 in amino acids: CASGRLAGALSEQYF. CDR3 bases: TGTGCCAGCGGCCGGCTAGCGGGAGCCTTATCCGAGCAGTACTTC.

J is TRBJ1-5 and V is TRBV28; 7 bases line up with TRBD1. In germline, CDR1 is MDHEN, CDR2 SYDVKM. After removal of 5 bases from V and 3 bases from J, the junction contained 10 bases not matched to a gene. CDR3 size: 16 residues. The CDR3 DNA sequence: TGTGCCAGCAGTGAAGGGGGCAGGGGGAACAATCAGCCCCAGCATTTT. This gives the protein CASSEGGRGNNQPQHF. Combining the CDR3 with reference TRBV28 and TRBJ1-5 gives the whole variable domain DVKVTQSSRYLVKRTGEKVFLECVQDMDHENMFWYRQDPGLGLRLIYFSYDVKMKEKGDIPEGYSVSREKKERFSLILESASTNQTSMYLCASSEGGRGNNQPQHFGDGTRLSIL.

V gene TRBV15 combines with J gene TRBJ2-7, with 8 bases matching TRBD2. Germline CDR1 LNHNV, CDR2 YYDKDF (reference sequence). The V segment lost 5 bases and the J segment 5 bases; nucleotides outside the gene matches: 8. The CDR3 is 14 amino acids. DNA for the CDR3: TGTGCCACCAGCTTCGGACTAGCATCCAACGAGCAGTACTTC. It specifies CATSFGLASNEQYF.

V usage is TRBV13 and J usage is TRBJ2-7, with D tentatively TRBD2 (6 bases). CDR3 size: 16 residues. The germline CDR1 and CDR2 sequences are PRHDT and FYEKMQ (reference sequence). Trimming stripped 0 bases from V and 3 bases from J, with 15 bases between. CDR3 nucleotides: TGTGCCAGCAGCTTAGGGGGAGGCGGAGTGTACTACGAGCAGTACTTC. This encodes CASSLGGGGVYYEQYF.

V gene TRBV28 combines with J gene TRBJ1-2, with a tentative D call TRBD1 (6 bases). Per germline, CDR1 MDHEN and CDR2 SYDVKM. V shed 5 bases and J shed 4 bases, with 11 bases lying between them. This CDR3 has 13 residues. CDR3 protein: CASSRTGFYGYTF. The CDR3 nucleotides read TGTGCCAGCAGTCGAACAGGGTTCTATGGCTACACCTTC.

The chain employs TRBV2 and TRBJ2-2; D is unclear. This CDR3 has 14 residues. V dropped 1 base and J dropped 2 bases, with 5 bases sitting between them. CDR1 is SNHLY and CDR2 is FYNNEI in the germline V gene. CDR3 loop: CASSEVRNTGELFF. The CDR3 region has the DNA TGTGCCAGCAGTGAAGTCAGAAACACCGGGGAGCTGTTTTTT.

V usage is TRBV9 and J usage is TRBJ2-5, with a weak D call TRBD1 (6 bases). Per the germline V gene, CDR1 is SGDLS and CDR2 is YYNGEE. This CDR3 is built from 15 residues. V was trimmed by 3 bases and J by 4 bases, leaving 16 bases between them. This chain's CDR3 is CASSDHRAIGETQYF. Here the CDR3 DNA reads TGTGCCAGCAGCGATCACAGGGCGATCGGAGAGACCCAGTACTTC.

The genes are TRBV5-4 and TRBJ2-7; TRBD1 matches 9 bases. The CDR3 contains 14 residues. CDR1 is SGHNT, CDR2 YYREEE, per germline (reference sequence). J was trimmed by 6 bases and V by 2 bases; bases with no gene match: 6. CDR3 amino acids: CASSFWDRASEQYF. Here the CDR3 DNA reads TGTGCCAGCAGCTTTTGGGACAGGGCCTCCGAGCAGTACTTC.

This chain connects TRBV15 to TRBJ1-4, with 7 bases aligning to TRBD1. Trimming took 5 bases from V and 7 from J; bases not matched to a gene: 13. This CDR3 is 16 amino acids long. Germline CDR1 is LNHNV and CDR2 is YYDKDF (reference sequence). CDR3 in amino acids: CATSLTKTGAVEKLFF. The CDR3 DNA reads TGTGCCACCAGCCTCACTAAAACAGGGGCGGTTGAAAAACTGTTTTTT.

This CDR3 is CASSHTQGPSYEQYF. CDR3 DNA sequence: TGTGCCAGCAGCCACACACAGGGGCCCTCCTACGAGCAGTACTTC. The chain recombines TRBV7-8 with TRBJ2-7, with TRBD1 matching over 7 bases. With V trimmed by 5 bases and J by 0 bases, 7 bases remained unmatched. The CDR3 contains 15 residues. The germline gives CDR1 SGHVS, CDR2 FQNEAQ.

Turning to this clone: At one end the junction does not follow the germline gene, possibly because of a read error. The chain combines TRBV4-1 with TRBJ2-1; TRBD2 matches at 8 bases. CDR3 length: 16 amino acids. Looked up from germline, CDR1 is MGHRA and CDR2 is YSYEKL. The CDR3 here is CASSQLIAGSFNEQFF. CDR3 sequence (DNA): TGCGCCAGCAGCCAGCTCATAGCGGGATCCTTCAATGAGCAGTTCTTC.

V gene TRBV19 combines with J gene TRBJ1-1; 7 bases agree with TRBD1. The CDR3 totals 14 residues. Unmatched junction bases numbered 3, after V lost 2 bases and J lost 3 bases. Germline values: CDR1 LNHDA, CDR2 SQIVND (reference sequence). Written as DNA, the CDR3 is TGTGCCAGTAGTATAATTGACAGGGACACTGAAGCTTTCTTT. Translating it yields CASSIIDRDTEAFF.

This clone occurred a few times. The J gene is TRBJ2-1, the V gene TRBV5-4; a weak D match, TRBD1 (6 bases). V was shortened by 4 bases and J by 5 bases, with 19 bases between the two germline ends. CDR1 and CDR2 from the germline V gene are SGHNT and YYREEE (reference sequence). The CDR3 contains 16 residues. The CDR3 coding sequence is TGTGCCAGCAGCGGGTGGGGGCGGTTCGGGAACAATGAGCAGTTCTTC. Protein product: CASSGWGRFGNNEQFF.